This T cell receptor beta chain was profiled in a study of neurological immune-mediated disorders (dated by TCRdb to between 2018 and 2021). Concerning the study at large: Peripheral blood TCR-beta repertoires from patients with HTLV-I-associated myelopathy (HAM/TSP), patients with multiple sclerosis, and healthy controls were compared in the study using UMI-based sequencing. The cohort included around 70 subjects: some 14 with HAM/TSP, around 35 with multiple sclerosis, and approximately 20 healthy controls. Alongside PBMC samples, the set of fewer than 110 TCR-beta libraries contained longitudinal samples, technical triplicates, and paired CD4+ and CD8+ T-cell subsets that had been sorted. General study outcomes and caveats: No identical CDR3 amino acid sequences were found to be shared among expanded clones across subjects, suggesting that TCR-beta repertoires were private in all groups. TCR clonal expansion was greatest in HAM/TSP patients and smallest in MS patients, who ranked below even healthy controls.

Taken from cysteine to phenylalanine, the CDR3 has 15 residues. Solely the CDR3 DNA is kept, with 45 bases framed from the first base. V and J lose 4 bases and 8 bases, and a span of 19 bases separates them. Per the germline V gene, SGHTA is the CDR1 and FQGNSA is the CDR2. To synthesize cDNA, template-switch 5'RACE was performed with a primer carrying a 10-nucleotide random unique molecular identifier so that each TCR transcript was tagged. Every sequencing run yielded over 200 million TCR-beta sequences covering 15-18 subjects. The RNeasy kit was used to extract total RNA. The KAPA Real-time Library Amplification kit was used to amplify TCR-beta VDJ regions with primers targeting the TCR constant region and the 5'RACE anchor. A first PCR added sample indexes and Illumina adaptors, after which a second PCR increased the library yield. After Ampure bead purification, the roughly 650 bp TCR product was size-selected on a 2% E-gel SizeSelection system. Before pooling, library quality was assessed on a Bioanalyzer, concentration was determined with Qubit, and library quantification was performed with the Kapa Library Quantification kit. Paired-end 2 x 150 bp sequencing of the libraries was performed on an Illumina HiSeq 2500. To increase sequence diversity, about 25-31% phiX was spiked into each library pool. The authors processed their data as follows. The UMI-based MiGEC pipeline processed quality-filtered reads and removed over 80% of raw TCR sequences during error correction. IMGT germline references were used for aligning VDJ genes, and each clonotype was defined as a unique CDR3 amino acid sequence together with its V-J genes. Clonal expansion, Shannon diversity and CDR3 relatedness (CalcPairwiseDistances, ClusterSamples) were evaluated with VDJtools, and phylogenetic trees were built with CLCbio workbench. Clones with at least 8 unique UMIs were defined as expanded, with this threshold being based on coefficient-of-variation modelling across technical triplicates. TCRdb took the public reads, trimmed them with fastp at Q25, ran MiXCR for clone calling and kept in-frame beta chains. Identical CDR3 proteins give one entry, which carries the most common genes and DNA. TCRdb's processing, not the authors' own work, is the source of the V and J calls. The sample table records over 13,000 distinct CDR3 sequences; about 10% of these occur just once. The ten biggest clones cover around a quarter of the sample.

This clonotype showed up many times. Its antigen remains unidentified. No base qualities exist here, and no much larger clone lies one base off it. Healthy controls were blood bank volunteers in Maryland, USA. For unsorted PBMC libraries, 2 million PBMCs were used after storage in RNAlater at -80 degrees C until RNA extraction. Peripheral blood was subjected to Ficoll-Hypaque density gradient centrifugation to isolate PBMCs, which were then cryopreserved in liquid nitrogen. The sequence is built from TRBV7-2 and TRBJ2-3; no D gene is confidently identified. The sequenced material came from PBMCs. This clonotype was obtained from a woman aged 40 to 50 in good health. The CDR3 is CASSYGRPAPPTQYF. The DNA sequence is TGTGCCAGCAGCTATGGGCGACCAGCTCCCCCTACGCAGTATTTT.